This TCR beta chain is from a study of long-term antiretroviral therapy in people with HIV. Study overall: The earliest samples came about a decade before the 2015 immediate-ART recommendation. Broader study findings: The study collected blood between about 2004 and 2018, possibly under older ART regimens.

CDR1 is SQVTM, CDR2 ANQGSEA, per germline. Trimming shortened V by 4 bases and J by 1 base, and 11 bases separated the two germline ends. The CDR3 has 13 amino acids. The assay, immunoSEQ v3.0, was run at survey level. Sequencing targeted 40,000-50,000 T-cell genomes per sample. Libraries were prepared by immunoSEQ multiplex PCR; TCRdb keeps only in-frame clonotypes and omits some of them. The sample shows over 10,000 clones, approximately 80% of them seen only once. As to this clone: Its antigen is not identified.

The sample consisted of unsorted PBMCs, taken 0.5 years before starting antiretroviral therapy. The receptor was derived from a woman between 35 and 50 years old with HIV. The chain links TRBV29-1 to TRBJ2-7; D remains ambiguous. CDR3 loop: CSVGSAGSYEQYF. The CDR3 coding sequence is TGCAGCGTTGGTTCGGCAGGATCCTACGAGCAGTACTTC.